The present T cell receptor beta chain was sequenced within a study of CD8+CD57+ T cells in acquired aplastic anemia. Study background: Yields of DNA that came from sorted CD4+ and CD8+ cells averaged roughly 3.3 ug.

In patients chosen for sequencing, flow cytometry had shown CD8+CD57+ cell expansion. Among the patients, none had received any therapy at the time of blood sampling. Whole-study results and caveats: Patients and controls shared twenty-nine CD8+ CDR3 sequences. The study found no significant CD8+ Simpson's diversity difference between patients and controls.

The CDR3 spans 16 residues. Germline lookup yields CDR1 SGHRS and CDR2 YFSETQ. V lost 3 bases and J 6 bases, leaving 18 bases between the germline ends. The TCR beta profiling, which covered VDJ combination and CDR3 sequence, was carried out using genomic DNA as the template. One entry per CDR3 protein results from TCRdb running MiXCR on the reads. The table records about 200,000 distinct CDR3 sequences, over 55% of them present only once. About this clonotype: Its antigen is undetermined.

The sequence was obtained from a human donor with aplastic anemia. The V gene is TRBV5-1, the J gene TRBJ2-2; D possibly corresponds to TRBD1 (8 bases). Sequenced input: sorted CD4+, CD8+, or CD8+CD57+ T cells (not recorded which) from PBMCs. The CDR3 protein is CASSSRGQGGSGELFF. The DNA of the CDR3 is TGCGCCAGCAGCTCCCGAGGACAGGGAGGGTCCGGGGAGCTGTTTTTT.